A selection of T cell receptor beta chains follows, all from one sample in a study of blood T cell repertoires in COVID-19. Using immunoSEQ multiplex PCR, the repertoire was profiled, and TCRdb retains in-frame clones only, with some absent. This sample yields around 33,000 clones, of which about nine tenths are seen a single time; about 20% belongs to the top ten. Sequencing input: peripheral blood. The receptors here all came from an elderly man with acute or convalescent COVID-19. Each CDR3 is given with its conserved first and last residue. The D gene is left open where the match is weak. Part of the rows lack a size; the others show once, few, many or a class for expanded clones.

cdr3_nt	cdr3_aa	clone_size	v_call	d_call	cdr3_length	j_call
TGTGCCAGCAGTTTGGCCAGCACAGATACGCAGTATTTT	CASSLASTDTQYF	-	TRBV12-3/TRBV12-4	-	13	TRBJ2-3
TGTGCCACCAGCCGAGGGAGTCCTGGCTACACCTTC	CATSRGSPGYTF	-	TRBV15	-	12	TRBJ1-2
TGCGCCAGCAAACAGGGTACTAATGAAAAACTGTTTTTT	CASKQGTNEKLFF	-	TRBV5-1	-	13	TRBJ1-4
TGTGCCAGCAGTGGGGGAGGACAGGATGCTAACTATGGCTACACCTTC	CASSGGGQDANYGYTF	-	TRBV6-1	TRBD1	16	TRBJ1-2
TGCGCCAGCAGCTACTCCGCGGCCGAGACCCAGTACTTC	CASSYSAAETQYF	-	TRBV5-1	-	13	TRBJ2-5
TGCGCCAGCAGTGAGGGCAGATCACCCCTCCACTTT	CASSEGRSPLHF	-	TRBV10-2	-	12	TRBJ1-6
TGTGCCAGCAGTCGGACAGGGAATGGCTACACCTTC	CASSRTGNGYTF	-	TRBV2	TRBD1	12	TRBJ1-2
TGTGCCAGCAGCCAAGACCTTTTCACCGGGGAGCTGTTTTTT	CASSQDLFTGELFF	-	TRBV4-2	-	14	TRBJ2-2
TGTGCCACCAGTGCCCGAGCCGCAGGGGGCACCGGGGAGCTGTTTTTT	CATSARAAGGTGELFF	-	TRBV24-1	TRBD1	16	TRBJ2-2
TGTGCCAGCTCCCCCGGGACAGGGAGGCCAGATACGCAGTATTTT	CASSPGTGRPDTQYF	-	TRBV18	TRBD1	15	TRBJ2-3
TGCGCCAGCAGCTTCCCTACCCGACCCGGGACAGGGAACACCGGGGAGCTGTTTTTT	CASSFPTRPGTGNTGELFF	-	TRBV5-1	TRBD1	19	TRBJ2-2
TGCGCCAGCAGCAGGGGGATGAACACTGAAGCTTTCTTT	CASSRGMNTEAFF	-	TRBV10-2	TRBD1	13	TRBJ1-1
TGCGCCAGCAGTGACCAGACAGGGATCAATCAGCCCCAGCATTTT	CASSDQTGINQPQHF	-	TRBV10-2	TRBD1	15	TRBJ1-5
TGTGCCAGCAGTTTATGGGCAGGGCGGACTGAAGCTTTCTTT	CASSLWAGRTEAFF	-	TRBV27	-	14	TRBJ1-1
TGCGCCAGCAGCCAAGACAGAGAGTCAGGAGCTTTCTTT	CASSQDRESGAFF	-	TRBV4-1	-	13	TRBJ1-1
TGTGCCAGCAGTTCTTGGACTACCAGCTCCGGGGAGCTGTTTTTT	CASSSWTTSSGELFF	-	TRBV27	-	15	TRBJ2-2
TGTGCCAGCAGCGTAGCCGGGACTAGCACAGATACGCAGTATTTT	CASSVAGTSTDTQYF	-	TRBV9	-	15	TRBJ2-3
TGTGCCAGCAGTTATACAGGGCTGGAGACCCAGTACTTC	CASSYTGLETQYF	-	TRBV7-8	-	13	TRBJ2-5
TGTGCCACTCTCCCCGGGTGGAGTACGAATTCACCCCTCCACTTT	CATLPGWSTNSPLHF	once	TRBV28	-	15	TRBJ1-6
TGTGCCAGCAGCTTAAACCGGGGAAGGGAAGAGACCCAGTACTTC	CASSLNRGREETQYF	-	TRBV11-2	-	15	TRBJ2-5
TGCAGTGCTAGTCTTCCAGGGGGCAGTCAGCCCCAGCATTTT	CSASLPGGSQPQHF	-	TRBV20-1	TRBD1	14	TRBJ1-5
TGTGCCAGCAGCCAAGATAGATCCTCCTATGGCTACACCTTC	CASSQDRSSYGYTF	-	TRBV3-1/TRBV3-2	-	14	TRBJ1-2
TGCGCCAGCAGCCCTACCGGGCCGCGGAGGGCTGAAGCTTTCTTT	CASSPTGPRRAEAFF	-	TRBV5-1	-	15	TRBJ1-1
TGCGCCAGCAGCCCACTGGGACAGGGGCAAGAGACCCAGTACTTC	CASSPLGQGQETQYF	few	TRBV5-1	TRBD1	15	TRBJ2-5
TGTGCCAGCATAGGGCAGGGGAGTGAAAAACTGTTTTTT	CASIGQGSEKLFF	-	TRBV6-6	-	13	TRBJ1-4
TGTGCCAGCACCACGGACAGGGAGGAGACCCAGTACTTC	CASTTDREETQYF	once	TRBV12-3/TRBV12-4	TRBD1	13	TRBJ2-5
TGTGCCAGCAGTTTACTAGCATACCCACTATATGACACGCAGTATTTT	CASSLLAYPLYDTQYF	-	TRBV27	-	16	TRBJ2-3